Below are 31 T cell receptor beta chains sequenced from a single sample in a study of blood T cell repertoires in COVID-19. The protocol was immunoSEQ multiplex PCR, while the TCRdb copy is restricted to in-frame clones and leaves out a portion. Seen here are 30,000 to 40,000 clones, more than 85% observed once, and the top ten hold less than 6%. Sequencing was performed on peripheral blood. The receptors come from a woman aged 80 or older with acute or convalescent COVID-19.

V and J are TRBV5-5 and TRBJ2-7; D remains unclear. The CDR3 runs 15 residues. Germline assignment: CDR1 SGHKS and CDR2 YYEKEE (reference sequence). V was trimmed by 0 bases and J by 1 base, leaving 11 bases between them. The CDR3 loop reads CASSLDSSLSYEQYF. The CDR3 DNA follows: TGTGCCAGCAGCTTGGACAGTTCCTTATCCTACGAGCAGTACTTC.

V is TRBV7-3 and J is TRBJ2-1, with TRBD1 as a possible D gene (6 bases). Trimming stripped 0 bases from V and 8 bases from J, with 8 bases between. Germline assignment: CDR1 SGHTA and CDR2 FQGTGA. This CDR3 is 13 amino acids long. This chain's CDR3 is CASSLTRGDEQFF. The CDR3 DNA is TGTGCCAGCAGCTTAACCAGGGGCGATGAGCAGTTCTTC.

This rearrangement joins TRBV7-9 to TRBJ1-2; D possibly corresponds to TRBD1 (6 bases). Germline V lookup: CDR1 SEHNR, CDR2 FQNEAQ (reference sequence). The CDR3 is 14 amino acids. The V and J ends lost 3 bases and 7 bases respectively, with 15 bases between them. CDR3 in amino acids: CASSFERGAAGYTF. CDR3 nucleotide sequence: TGTGCCAGCAGCTTCGAACGGGGGGCTGCTGGCTACACCTTC.

This sequence joins TRBV2 and TRBJ1-5; a weak D match, TRBD1 (6 bases). The germline V gene encodes CDR1 SNHLY and CDR2 FYNNEI. V was cut by 6 bases and J by 0 bases, with 30 bases left in between. This CDR3 spans 21 amino acids. The CDR3, as DNA: TGTGCCAGCAGCCCAAACCAACAGGGTTGGCGGAGGTATTATAGCAATCAGCCCCAGCATTTT. As protein: CASSPNQQGWRRYYSNQPQHF.

The chain combines TRBV19 with TRBJ1-4; D possibly corresponds to TRBD1 (5 bases). The V end was cut by 5 bases, the J end by 5 bases, with 9 bases between. Germline CDR1 is LNHDA and CDR2 is SQIVND (reference sequence). The CDR3 consists of 13 residues. The CDR3 protein is CASSDSSNEKLFF. For the CDR3, the DNA is TGTGCCAGTAGTGACAGCTCAAATGAAAAACTGTTTTTT.

The CDR3 region has the DNA TGTGCCTGGAGTTCGGGGGGTGACTATGGCTACACCTTC. The encoded protein is CAWSSGGDYGYTF. The rearrangement links TRBV30 to TRBJ1-2; D is possibly TRBD1 (5 bases). The V end lost 2 bases, the J end lost 3 bases, and 10 bases lay between the germline ends. This CDR3 has 13 residues. Germline loops: CDR1 GTSNPN, CDR2 SVGIG (reference sequence).

The V and J genes are TRBV15 and TRBJ1-5; D not certain. This CDR3 is built from 15 residues. Germline lookup yields CDR1 LNHNV and CDR2 YYDKDF (reference sequence). V lost 1 base to trimming and J lost 1 base, with 8 bases between them. DNA of the CDR3: TGTGCCACCAGCAGAGCGGGGTTCAGCAATCAGCCCCAGCATTTT. Its translation is CATSRAGFSNQPQHF.

This chain connects TRBV3-1 (or the pseudogene TRBV3-2) to TRBJ1-1; TRBD1 matches at 10 bases. Trimming cost V 4 bases and J 0 bases; bases outside gene matches: 5. Germline V gene data show CDR1 as LGHDT and CDR2 as YNNKEL (reference sequence). The CDR3 sequence is 16 residues long. The CDR3 loop is CASSPRDRGLNTEAFF. The CDR3 nucleotides read TGTGCCAGCAGCCCGAGGGACAGGGGTTTGAACACTGAAGCTTTCTTT.

The CDR3 protein is CASSLAPPGETQYF. The DNA of the CDR3 is TGCGCCAGCAGCTTGGCACCGCCGGGGGAGACCCAGTACTTC. The chain links TRBV5-1 to TRBJ2-5; perhaps TRBD2 as D (5 bases). Germline loops: CDR1 SGHRS, CDR2 YFSETQ. V lost 0 bases and J 5 bases, leaving 11 bases between the germline ends. This CDR3 contains 14 residues.

The gene calls are TRBV7-9 and TRBJ1-2; unclear D gene. The CDR3 contains 11 residues. Germline-derived CDR1 and CDR2 are SEHNR and FQNEAQ (reference sequence). V was trimmed by 6 bases and J by 1 base, leaving 3 bases between them. The CDR3: CASSRNYGYTF. In DNA, the CDR3 is TGTGCCAGCAGTCGTAACTATGGCTACACCTTC.

The genes are TRBV5-1 and TRBJ2-2; TRBD1 matches at 8 bases. The CDR3 runs 14 residues. Germline V gene data show CDR1 as SGHRS and CDR2 as YFSETQ. V was clipped by 4 bases and J by 6 bases; unmatched bases: 5. The CDR3 region has the DNA TGCGCCAGCAGCCTACCGACAGGGGCCGGGGAGCTGTTTTTT. Its protein product is CASSLPTGAGELFF.

The gene calls are TRBV4-3 and TRBJ2-1; 12 nucleotides line up with TRBD2. The CDR3 extends over 17 amino acids. Germline CDR1 is LGHNA and CDR2 is YSLEER. The V and J ends lost 0 bases and 6 bases, in that order; junction bases with no gene match: 6. CDR3 DNA sequence: TGCGCCAGCAGCCAAGAGTGGACTAGCGGGGCCCTCAATGAGCAGTTCTTC. The encoded protein is CASSQEWTSGALNEQFF.

The V and J genes are TRBV7-2 and TRBJ1-1; no clear D gene. V lost 1 base to trimming and J lost 2 bases, with 5 bases between them. Germline-derived CDR1 and CDR2 are SGHTA and FQGNSA. This CDR3 region has 13 residues. CDR3 amino acids: CASSLEHNTEAFF. The CDR3 DNA sequence: TGTGCCAGCAGCTTAGAACACAACACTGAAGCTTTCTTT.

The rearrangement joins TRBV5-4 to TRBJ2-2; TRBD2 is a possible D gene (5 bases). V lost 4 bases and J 2 bases, leaving 12 bases between the germline ends. Germline lookup yields CDR1 SGHNT and CDR2 YYREEE (reference sequence). The CDR3 is 15 amino acids. The DNA for the CDR3 is TGTGCCAGCAGCCTGGCGCGGGTAAACACCGGGGAGCTGTTTTTT. It translates to CASSLARVNTGELFF.

The CDR3 reads CATSDPRTGAGELFF. The DNA of the CDR3 is TGTGCCACCAGTGATCCGCGGACAGGGGCTGGGGAGCTGTTTTTT. The chain joins TRBV24-1 to TRBJ2-2, with TRBD1 identical over 9 bases. V was pared by 3 bases and J by 8 bases, with 6 bases of the junction left unmatched. This CDR3 has 15 amino acids. CDR1 is KGHDR, CDR2 SFDVKD, per germline.

The chain employs TRBV30 and TRBJ2-4; 12 bases map to TRBD2. The CDR3 consists of 16 residues. Looked up from germline, CDR1 is GTSNPN and CDR2 is SVGIG (reference sequence). After removal of 0 bases from V and 4 bases from J, the junction contained 4 bases not matched to a gene. The CDR3 DNA reads as TGTGCCTGGAGTGTACTAGCGGGGGGCAGGAAAAACATTCAGTACTTC. It translates to CAWSVLAGGRKNIQYF.

The chain has TRBV28 and TRBJ1-2, with 7 nucleotides matching TRBD1. J gave up 5 bases and V 5 bases, and 5 bases lay outside the gene matches. This CDR3 is 13 amino acids long. Germline V CDR1 and CDR2: MDHEN, SYDVKM. Here the CDR3 DNA reads TGTGCCAGCAGTGAACAGGGGCAGTATGGCTACACCTTC. It is translated as CASSEQGQYGYTF.

In this sample, this clone turned up a few times. The V gene is TRBV11-2, the J gene TRBJ2-3; D is perhaps TRBD2 (6 bases). Germline V gene lookup returns CDR1 SGHAT and CDR2 FQNNGV. The CDR3 is 16 amino acids. V lost 5 bases to trimming and J lost 8 bases, with 23 bases between them. The CDR3 DNA reads as TGTGCCAGCAGCCCAGCGACTAGACGGGGTGGTATTACGCAGTATTTT. Protein sequence: CASSPATRRGGITQYF. The full variable domain, completed using reference TRBV11-2 and TRBJ2-3, is EAGVAQSPRYKIIEKRQSVAFWCNPISGHATLYWYQQILGQGPKLLIQFQNNGVVDDSQLPKDRFSAERLKGVDSTLKIQPAKLEDSAVYLCASSPATRRGGITQYFGPGTRLTVL.

For this clone: The same CDR3 is also encoded by other DNA sequences in this sample. J is TRBJ2-7 and V is TRBV5-1; D is possibly TRBD1 (6 bases). The CDR3 has 13 amino acids. Germline V gene lookup returns CDR1 SGHRS and CDR2 YFSETQ. V was cut by 0 bases and J by 3 bases, with 7 bases left in between. The CDR3 spells CASSLGGGYEQYF. Written as DNA, the CDR3 is TGCGCCAGCAGCTTGGGAGGGGGCTACGAGCAGTACTTC.

This chain connects TRBV7-9 to TRBJ1-3; D is undetermined. Germline CDR1 SEHNR, CDR2 FQNEAQ (reference sequence). The CDR3 is 16 amino acids. Trimming removed 1 base at V and 0 bases at J, with 10 bases between. CDR3 nucleotides: TGTGCCAGCAGCTTAGTGTTGGCAACCTCTGGAAACACCATATATTTT. Translated: CASSLVLATSGNTIYF.

This clone occurred a few times. The V and J genes are TRBV9 and TRBJ2-3; 8 nucleotides agree with TRBD2. Germline assignment: CDR1 SGDLS and CDR2 YYNGEE. CDR3 length: 15 residues. Trimming cost V 7 bases and J 2 bases; bases outside gene matches: 9. Here the CDR3 reads CASRGGPGPTDTQYF. The CDR3 coding sequence is TGTGCCAGCCGGGGGGGGCCGGGCCCCACAGATACGCAGTATTTT.

This chain uses TRBV2 with TRBJ1-4, with 7 bases matching TRBD1. Per the germline V gene, CDR1 is SNHLY and CDR2 is FYNNEI. The junction had 7 bases not matched to a gene; V was cut back by 4 bases and J by 8 bases. The CDR3 runs to 14 residues. The CDR3 region is CASSGGQIGEKLFF. In DNA, the CDR3 is TGTGCCAGCAGTGGGGGACAGATCGGGGAAAAACTGTTTTTT.

V is TRBV3-1 (or the pseudogene TRBV3-2) and J is TRBJ2-1, with a tentative D call TRBD2 (6 bases). The CDR3 length is 14 residues. V lost 0 bases, J lost 13 bases, and 16 bases lay in between. Germline V gene sequence: CDR1 LGHDT, CDR2 YNNKEL (reference sequence). CDR3 DNA sequence: TGTGCCAGCAGCCAAGAAACCCTGGCGGGGATCCAGTTCTTC. The encoded protein is CASSQETLAGIQFF.

V gene TRBV29-1 combines with J gene TRBJ1-4; D gene uncertain. Germline assignment: CDR1 SQVTM and CDR2 ANQGSEA. The CDR3 has 13 residues. V was clipped by 7 bases and J by 7 bases, with 16 bases between them. CDR3 in amino acids: CSAGAGLGEKLFF. CDR3 in DNA: TGCAGCGCCGGCGCAGGTCTGGGTGAAAAACTGTTTTTT.

Only one count was recorded for this clone. V usage is TRBV6-6 and J usage is TRBJ1-6; D is unclear. The CDR3 consists of 14 residues. From germline, CDR1 is MNHNY and CDR2 SVGAGI (reference sequence). V shed 0 bases and J shed 4 bases, with 4 bases lying between them. DNA for the CDR3: TGTGCCAGCAGTTACTCCGGGTATAATTCACCCCTCCACTTT. Its protein is CASSYSGYNSPLHF.

V usage is TRBV5-1 and J usage is TRBJ1-1, with 9 bases lining up with TRBD1. The germline gives CDR1 SGHRS, CDR2 YFSETQ. The CDR3 is made up of 14 amino acids. V lost 4 bases to trimming and J lost 1 base; unmatched junction nucleotides: 2. The CDR3 loop reads CASSRDRANTEAFF. In DNA, the CDR3 is TGCGCCAGCAGCCGGGACAGGGCGAACACTGAAGCTTTCTTT.

The chain combines TRBV4-1 with TRBJ1-5; no clear D gene. Trimming removed 2 bases from V and 3 bases from J, with 11 bases in between. The CDR3 is 15 residues long. CDR1 and CDR2 (germline): MGHRA, YSYEKL. In DNA, the CDR3 is TGCGCCAGCAGCCAAAAGGGAGGTATCAATCAGCCCCAGCATTTT. Translated, it gives CASSQKGGINQPQHF.

The table lists this clone with a few counts. V usage is TRBV4-2 and J usage is TRBJ1-5; 7 positions agree with TRBD1. CDR1 and CDR2 from the germline V gene are LGHNA and YNFKEQ. This CDR3 is built from 15 residues. The V gene end was trimmed by 2 bases and the J gene end by 5 bases; junction bases not matched to a gene: 6. CDR3 residues: CASSQRGQDDQPQHF. CDR3 sequence (DNA): TGTGCCAGCAGCCAACGAGGACAGGATGATCAGCCCCAGCATTTT.

The chain recombines TRBV3-1 (or the pseudogene TRBV3-2) with TRBJ2-3; TRBD2 aligns across 10 bases. This CDR3 is built from 16 residues. Per germline, CDR1 LGHDT and CDR2 YNNKEL (reference sequence). V trimming: 1 base; J trimming: 5 bases; junction bases outside the gene matches: 6. CDR3 in DNA: TGTGCCAGCAGCCAAGCAGCGGGGGGGTCCGTAGATACGCAGTATTTT. This sequence encodes CASSQAAGGSVDTQYF.

The chain is built from TRBV30 and TRBJ1-5; a weak D match, TRBD1 (5 bases). CDR3 size: 13 residues. Trimming left V 0 bases short and J 2 bases short, with 5 bases between. CDR1 and CDR2 from the germline V gene are GTSNPN and SVGIG (reference sequence). In DNA form, the CDR3 reads TGTGCCTGGAGTGTACAGGGCAATCAGCCCCAGCATTTT. Its translation is CAWSVQGNQPQHF. Variable domain in full (rest from reference TRBV30 and TRBJ1-5): SQTIHQWPATLVQPVGSPLSLECTVEGTSNPNLYWYRQAAGRGLQLLFYSVGIGQISSEVPQNLSASRPQDRQFILSSKKLLLSDSGFYLCAWSVQGNQPQHFGDGTRLSIL.

In DNA form, the CDR3 reads TGTGCCAGCAGCCCGGGACAGGGAACTAATGAAAAACTGTTTTTT. Protein sequence: CASSPGQGTNEKLFF. The J gene is TRBJ1-4, the V gene TRBV7-9; 9 nucleotides line up with TRBD1. The CDR3 is 15 residues long. CDR1 is SEHNR, CDR2 FQNEAQ, per germline (reference sequence). J lost 1 base, V lost 5 bases, and 2 bases had no gene match.